What follows are 2 T cell receptor beta chains derived from one specimen sequenced in a study of neoadjuvant nivolumab and ipilimumab in lung cancer. Repertoires were generated with immunoSEQ multiplex PCR, while TCRdb's copy carries only in-frame clones and drops some. The sample records around 7,700 clones, around 79% being singletons. This material consisted of adjacent normal lung tissue, taken after neoadjuvant nivolumab, alone or with ipilimumab, at or shortly before surgery. Receptors originate from an adult with non-small cell lung cancer.

In its sample, this clone was seen once. The chain is built from TRBV11-1 and TRBJ2-3; the D gene is possibly TRBD2 (7 bases). Per the germline V gene, CDR1 is SGHAT and CDR2 is FQDESV (reference sequence). The CDR3 is 15 amino acids. Trimming removed 4 bases at V and 4 bases at J, with 15 bases between. CDR3 DNA: TGTGCCAGCAGCTCTGCGGGGGAGGGGGCAGATACGCAGTATTTT. Its protein is CASSSAGEGADTQYF.

The V and J genes are TRBV12-5 and TRBJ2-7; D is perhaps TRBD2 (5 bases). V lost 1 base, J lost 4 bases, and 8 bases lay in between. This CDR3 region has 13 residues. Germline assignment: CDR1 LGHNT and CDR2 FRNRAP. CDR3 coding DNA: TGTGCTAGTGGTTTGGAGGCGGGTTACGAGCAGTACTTC. The encoded protein is CASGLEAGYEQYF.